This T cell receptor beta chain derives from a study of T cell repertoires in cytomegalovirus infection. Across the study: Peptides in the study included HLA-C-restricted and HLA-B-restricted CMV epitopes. Shared public TCR beta signatures pointed to both CMV infection and a matching HLA type. Notes on the study in general: CMV-specific TCR beta clonotypes restricted by HLA-C were the ones dominating the ex vivo response.

MiXCR, run by TCRdb on the reads, gives a single entry per CDR3 protein. Of about 330,000 distinct CDR3 sequences detected, around a third appear once; the ten largest clones hold about 13%. The length of the CDR3 is 16 residues. Germline values: CDR1 MNHEY, CDR2 SVGAGI. V dropped 2 bases and J dropped 0; count of bases not matched to a gene: 5. On this clonotype itself: What it recognizes is unknown.

V gene TRBV6-5 combines with J gene TRBJ2-5; TRBD1 agrees at 8 bases. The receptor's source is a human donor in good health (CMV status not recorded). Some clones in this sample may be carry-over from other donors' samples. Source: cultured PBMCs, taken from culture after CMV antigen stimulation. CDR3 amino acids: CASSYTRGQYQETQYF. For the CDR3, the DNA is TGTGCCAGCAGTTACACCAGGGGGCAATACCAAGAGACCCAGTACTTC.